This entry lists 20 T cell receptor beta chains sequenced from one sample in a study of graft-versus-host responses after intestinal transplantation. This table comes from immunoSEQ multiplex PCR, and its TCRdb copy is limited to in-frame clones, with some not included. This table has about 80,000 clones, approximately 90% appearing once. Specimen: PBMCs, collected 98 days after intestinal transplantation. These TCRs come from a human patient who received an intestinal transplant, so some T cells may come from the graft donor.

Points on this clone: The identical CDR3 is also encoded by other nucleotide sequences in the sample. The chain's CDR3 is CAWSPSGYTF. The CDR3 bases are TGTGCCTGGAGCCCGTCAGGCTACACCTTC. The chain has TRBV30 and TRBJ1-2; no clear D gene. Germline-derived CDR1 and CDR2 are GTSNPN and SVGIG (reference sequence). With 3 bases removed from V and 8 bases from J, the gap between germline ends came to 7 bases. CDR3 length equals 10 residues.

The chain combines TRBV9 with TRBJ2-5, with TRBD2 matching over 12 bases. With 4 bases clipped from V and 2 bases from J, the junction kept 6 bases outside the gene matches. This CDR3 comprises 16 residues. Germline V gene lookup returns CDR1 SGDLS and CDR2 YYNGEE. CDR3: CASSPQGLAGQETQYF. The CDR3 DNA reads TGTGCCAGCAGCCCCCAAGGACTAGCGGGGCAAGAGACCCAGTACTTC. Using reference TRBV9 and TRBJ2-5 for the parts outside the CDR3, the full variable domain is DSGVTQTPKHLITATGQRVTLRCSPRSGDLSVYWYQQSLDQGLQFLIQYYNGEERAKGNILERFSAQQFPDLHSELNLSSLELGDSALYFCASSPQGLAGQETQYFGPGTRLLVL.

The gene calls are TRBV9 and TRBJ2-1; TRBD1 or TRBD2 may be the D gene (7 bases each). CDR1 is SGDLS and CDR2 is YYNGEE in the germline V gene. The V end was cut by 4 bases, the J end by 3 bases, with 17 bases between. The CDR3 length is 16 residues. The CDR3 nucleotides read TGTGCCAGCAGCACCTCGACAGGGACTAACTACAATGAGCAGTTCTTC. This gives the protein CASSTSTGTNYNEQFF.

For this clone: Other DNA variants within this sample encode the same CDR3. The chain combines TRBV7-9 with TRBJ2-1; TRBD2 matches 9 bases. J lost 10 bases, V lost 4 bases, and 14 bases had no gene match. Germline V lookup: CDR1 SEHNR, CDR2 FQNEAQ (reference sequence). CDR3 size: 16 residues. The CDR3 DNA follows: TGTGCCAGCAGCTCGAGAGCGGGAGGACCCCCGGCCGAGCAGTTCTTC. Translating gives CASSSRAGGPPAEQFF.

The rearrangement links TRBV29-1 to TRBJ2-1; D possibly corresponds to TRBD1 (5 bases). Trimming pared 7 bases from V and 5 bases from J, leaving 12 bases between. Germline V gene sequence: CDR1 SQVTM, CDR2 ANQGSEA. The CDR3 is 12 amino acids. The CDR3 DNA follows: TGCAGCGCTGAGACAGTTCACAATGAGCAGTTCTTC. As protein: CSAETVHNEQFF.

V and J are TRBV19 and TRBJ2-3; tentatively, D is TRBD2 (5 bases). The V gene's germline CDR1 is LNHDA and CDR2 SQIVND (reference sequence). With 5 bases removed from V and 5 bases from J, the gap between germline ends came to 11 bases. The CDR3 has 13 residues. The CDR3: CASSPLAGDTQYF. Here the CDR3 DNA reads TGTGCCAGTAGTCCCCTAGCCGGAGATACGCAGTATTTT.

The chain couples TRBV6-1 to TRBJ2-2; 7 nucleotides line up with TRBD1. CDR1 is MNHNS and CDR2 is SASEGT in the germline V gene. The CDR3 totals 15 residues. V was clipped by 8 bases and J by 5 bases; unmatched bases: 11. CDR3: CASQWSRGKTGELFF. The CDR3 DNA reads TGTGCCAGCCAATGGAGCAGGGGGAAAACCGGGGAGCTGTTTTTT.

This clone was seen only once. J is TRBJ1-4 and V is TRBV2, with 7 bases that match TRBD1. CDR1 is SNHLY, CDR2 FYNNEI, per germline. The CDR3 runs to 13 residues. V was pared by 8 bases and J by 6 bases, with 6 bases of the junction left unmatched. The CDR3 sequence: CASDQGGYEKLFF. DNA for the CDR3: TGTGCCAGCGACCAGGGGGGATATGAAAAACTGTTTTTT. The variable domain in full, completed from reference TRBV2 and TRBJ1-4, reads EPEVTQTPSHQVTQMGQEVILRCVPISNHLYFYWYRQILGQKVEFLVSFYNNEISEKSEIFDDQFSVERPDGSNFTLKIRSTKLEDSAMYFCASDQGGYEKLFFGSGTQLSVL.

The chain has TRBV21-1 and TRBJ2-5; TRBD2, the table's D call, was not compared with the DNA. TRBV21-1 is an annotated pseudogene. CDR3 size: 15 residues. The DNA for the CDR3 is TGTGCCAGCAGGGCTAGCGGGGTAGGCCAAGAGACCCAGTACTTC. Its translation: CASRASGVGQETQYF.

DNA for the CDR3: TGTGCCAGCAGTTGGGCAGGGAGGGACGAGCAGTACTTC. Its translation: CASSWAGRDEQYF. J is TRBJ2-7 and V is TRBV6-5, with 7 bases lining up with TRBD2. Trimming at V came to 4 bases and at J to 5 bases, leaving 5 bases not matched to a gene. Germline V gene data show CDR1 as MNHEY and CDR2 as SVGAGI. The CDR3 runs to 13 residues.

The rearrangement joins TRBV4-1 to TRBJ2-3; the match to TRBD2 covers 8 bases. CDR3 length: 15 amino acids. With 0 bases clipped from V and 12 bases from J, the junction kept 11 bases outside the gene matches. Per the germline V gene, CDR1 is MGHRA and CDR2 is YSYEKL. CDR3 in amino acids: CASSQEMGLEFPQYF. In nucleotides, the CDR3 is TGCGCCAGCAGCCAAGAAATGGGACTAGAATTTCCTCAGTATTTT.

This chain links TRBV10-1 with TRBJ1-1; no firm D call. CDR1 is WNHNN, CDR2 SYGVQD, per germline (reference sequence). The CDR3 contains 14 residues. The V end was cut by 3 bases, the J end by 0 bases, with 8 bases between. The CDR3 is CASSESALNTEAFF. The CDR3 DNA is TGCGCCAGCAGTGAATCCGCCTTGAACACTGAAGCTTTCTTT.

CDR3 protein: CASSWGEGGPSEQYF. The DNA of the CDR3 is TGCGCCAGCAGCTGGGGAGAGGGAGGGCCTAGCGAGCAGTACTTC. This chain connects TRBV4-3 to TRBJ2-7, with 7 bases identical to TRBD2. Germline trimming cut 5 bases from V and 6 bases from J; bases unmatched to any gene: 13. The CDR3 has 15 residues. CDR1 and CDR2 from the germline V gene are LGHNA and YSLEER.

The rearrangement links TRBV6-5 to TRBJ2-5; possible D gene TRBD2, 5 bases. Deletions cut 5 bases from V and 5 bases from J, with 15 bases between. This CDR3 has 14 residues. Germline V lookup: CDR1 MNHEY, CDR2 SVGAGI. This CDR3 reads CASSEEGGWETQYF. The DNA for the CDR3 is TGTGCCAGCAGTGAAGAGGGTGGCTGGGAGACCCAGTACTTC.

This clone was detected a few times. This chain joins TRBV19 and TRBJ1-4; possibly TRBD1 for D (5 bases). CDR1 LNHDA and CDR2 SQIVND come from the germline V gene (reference sequence). The CDR3 extends over 15 amino acids. The V end was cut by 6 bases, the J end by 5 bases, with 16 bases between. Written as DNA, the CDR3 is TGTGCCAGTAGCGCACTCGGGACGGAGAATGAAAAACTGTTTTTT. This codes for CASSALGTENEKLFF.

The chain recombines TRBV13 with TRBJ1-4, with D possibly TRBD1 on 5 matching bases. Trimming removed 3 bases from V and 8 bases from J, with 22 bases in between. This CDR3 is 17 amino acids long. The germline V gene encodes CDR1 PRHDT and CDR2 FYEKMQ (reference sequence). CDR3 DNA sequence: TGTGCCAGCAGCTTTAGGGACGAAGGGGTCTCTACCGAAAAACTGTTTTTT. Translated, it gives CASSFRDEGVSTEKLFF.

V is TRBV6-6 and J is TRBJ2-5; D might be TRBD1 (6 bases). This CDR3 comprises 13 residues. CDR1 MNHNY and CDR2 SVGAGI come from the germline V gene (reference sequence). Between the trimmed V and J ends, which lost 5 bases and 8 bases, there was a span of 15 bases. The CDR3 loop is CASSARQEETQYF. The CDR3 DNA reads as TGTGCCAGCAGTGCCCGACAGGAGGAAACCCAGTACTTC.

In DNA form, the CDR3 reads TGTGCCAGCAGCTTCGGACAGGGGAGGGGAAAACTGTTTTTT. This translates into CASSFGQGRGKLFF. V and J are TRBV2 and TRBJ1-4; 9 bases align to TRBD1. CDR3 size: 14 residues. Germline V CDR1 and CDR2: SNHLY, FYNNEI. V was clipped by 6 bases and J by 10 bases; unmatched bases: 9.

The genes are TRBV7-7 and TRBJ1-4; D is unclear. Looked up from germline, CDR1 is SSHAT and CDR2 is FNYEAQ (reference sequence). This CDR3 has 14 residues. The V end was cut by 2 bases, the J end by 5 bases, with 9 bases between. The CDR3 coding sequence is TGTGCCAGCAGCTTAAAGGGTCGGAATGAAAAACTGTTTTTT. Translating it yields CASSLKGRNEKLFF.

The chain combines TRBV11-2 with TRBJ1-5, with D unresolved. Trimming left V 5 bases short and J 7 bases short, with 9 bases between. Germline values: CDR1 SGHAT, CDR2 FQNNGV. The CDR3 consists of 12 residues. This CDR3 is CASSAILQPQHF. Here the CDR3 DNA reads TGTGCCAGCAGCGCGATATTGCAGCCCCAGCATTTT. The entire variable domain, with the rest obtained from reference TRBV11-2 and TRBJ1-5, is as follows: EAGVAQSPRYKIIEKRQSVAFWCNPISGHATLYWYQQILGQGPKLLIQFQNNGVVDDSQLPKDRFSAERLKGVDSTLKIQPAKLEDSAVYLCASSAILQPQHFGDGTRLSIL.